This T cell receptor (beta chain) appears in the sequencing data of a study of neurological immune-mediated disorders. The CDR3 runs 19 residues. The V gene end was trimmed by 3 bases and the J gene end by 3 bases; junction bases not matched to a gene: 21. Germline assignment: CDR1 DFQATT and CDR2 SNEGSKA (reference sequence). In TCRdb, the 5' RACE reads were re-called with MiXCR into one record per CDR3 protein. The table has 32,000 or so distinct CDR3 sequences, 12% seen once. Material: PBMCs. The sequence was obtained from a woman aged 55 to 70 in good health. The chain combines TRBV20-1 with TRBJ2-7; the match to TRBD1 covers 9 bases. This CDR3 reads CSASGGKEVGQGSVYEQYF. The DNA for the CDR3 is TGCAGTGCTAGCGGTGGGAAGGAGGTGGGACAGGGAAGTGTCTACGAGCAGTACTTC.